The 30 T cell receptor beta chains presented below share a single source sample, sequenced in a study of T cell responses to AZD1222 COVID-19 vaccine. Only in-frame clones appear in the TCRdb table, and some are missing; sequencing was by immunoSEQ multiplex PCR. This table holds roughly 70,000 clones, roughly 80% found once. This specimen was peripheral blood, taken 28 days after the second AZD1222 dose. All receptors derive from an adult who received the AZD1222 COVID-19 vaccine.

This clone qualifies as medium-sized. V usage is TRBV28 and J usage is TRBJ1-3; D unclear. The CDR3 is 14 amino acids. Trimming left V 6 bases short and J 0 bases short, with 9 bases between. Germline assignment: CDR1 MDHEN and CDR2 SYDVKM. CDR3: CASSPLGSGNTIYF. The DNA of the CDR3 is TGTGCCAGCAGCCCCCTCGGCTCTGGAAACACCATATATTTT.

This chain uses TRBV28 with TRBJ1-1; 9 positions match TRBD1. Trimming at V came to 6 bases and at J to 3 bases, leaving 11 bases not matched to a gene. Germline V gene data show CDR1 as MDHEN and CDR2 as SYDVKM. This CDR3 has 16 residues. The CDR3 sequence: CASRLTQGAGDTEAFF. CDR3 nucleotide sequence: TGTGCCAGCAGACTCACACAGGGGGCCGGGGACACTGAAGCTTTCTTT. The full variable domain, rest sourced from reference TRBV28 and TRBJ1-1, is DVKVTQSSRYLVKRTGEKVFLECVQDMDHENMFWYRQDPGLGLRLIYFSYDVKMKEKGDIPEGYSVSREKKERFSLILESASTNQTSMYLCASRLTQGAGDTEAFFGQGTRLTVV.

The count of this clone is one. CDR3 DNA sequence: TGTGCCAGCAGTGATGGCGGACAGGATGGCACAGATACGCAGTATTTT. Protein sequence: CASSDGGQDGTDTQYF. The rearrangement uses TRBV6-4 and TRBJ2-3; TRBD1 matches 7 bases. Germline V gene data show CDR1 as MRHNA and CDR2 as SNTAGT. This CDR3 spans 16 amino acids. Germline trimming cut 3 bases from V and 1 base from J; bases unmatched to any gene: 7.

The gene calls are TRBV3-1 (or the pseudogene TRBV3-2) and TRBJ2-3; D unclear. V dropped 6 bases and J dropped 0 bases, with 4 bases sitting between them. Germline CDR1 and CDR2: LGHDT and YNNKEL (reference sequence). The CDR3 totals 12 residues. The CDR3 region is CASSRSTDTQYF. The CDR3 DNA is TGTGCCAGCAGTCGGAGCACAGATACGCAGTATTTT.

The rearrangement joins TRBV19 to TRBJ2-1; 9 bases align to TRBD1. Germline V gene data show CDR1 as LNHDA and CDR2 as SQIVND (reference sequence). This CDR3 has 14 residues. V lost 7 bases to trimming and J lost 2 bases; unmatched junction nucleotides: 3. The CDR3 spells CASKDRGAYNEQFF. The CDR3 DNA is TGTGCCAGTAAGGACAGGGGCGCCTACAATGAGCAGTTCTTC.

V usage is TRBV5-1 and J usage is TRBJ1-6; TRBD1 aligns across 9 bases. The trim removed 4 bases at V and 0 bases at J, leaving 5 bases unmatched. This CDR3 has 17 residues. The V gene's germline CDR1 is SGHRS and CDR2 YFSETQ. The CDR3 coding sequence is TGCGCCAGCAGCCCGGGGACAGGGAGCTCCTATAATTCACCCCTCCACTTT. It codes for CASSPGTGSSYNSPLHF.

The chain uses TRBV7-6 and TRBJ2-1; 10 bases map to TRBD2. This CDR3 contains 14 residues. Trimming took 6 bases from V and 5 from J; bases not matched to a gene: 4. Per the germline V gene, CDR1 is SGHVS and CDR2 is FNYEAQ. The CDR3 spells CASSRGLADNEQFF. The CDR3 coding sequence is TGTGCCAGCAGTCGCGGACTAGCGGACAATGAGCAGTTCTTC.

This clone occurred once. The J gene is TRBJ2-1, the V gene TRBV9; 12 bases match TRBD2. This CDR3 is 18 amino acids long. Looked up from germline, CDR1 is SGDLS and CDR2 is YYNGEE. V gave up 0 bases and J gave up 4 bases; unmatched junction bases: 8. The CDR3 region has the DNA TGTGCCAGCAGCGTAGCTCTGGCTAGCGGGGGGGCGTACAATGAGCAGTTCTTC. Amino acid sequence: CASSVALASGGAYNEQFF. Supplemented by reference TRBV9 and TRBJ2-1, the full variable domain reads DSGVTQTPKHLITATGQRVTLRCSPRSGDLSVYWYQQSLDQGLQFLIQYYNGEERAKGNILERFSAQQFPDLHSELNLSSLELGDSALYFCASSVALASGGAYNEQFFGPGTRLTVL.

This chain joins TRBV5-6 and TRBJ2-2; 8 positions agree with TRBD2. Germline CDR1 SGHDT, CDR2 YYEEEE. The CDR3 covers 17 residues. J lost 4 bases, V lost 0 bases, and 8 bases had no gene match. The CDR3 loop is CASSLGSGTRGTGELFF. CDR3 DNA sequence: TGTGCCAGCAGCTTGGGGTCCGGGACTAGAGGCACCGGGGAGCTGTTTTTT.

The genes are TRBV27 and TRBJ2-1, with D possibly matching TRBD1 (6 bases). V was clipped by 11 bases and J by 1 base, with 9 bases between them. This CDR3 contains 12 residues. Per germline, CDR1 MNHEY and CDR2 SMNVEV (reference sequence). The CDR3 DNA reads TGTGCCGTACAGGGTTCCTACAATGAGCAGTTCTTC. Amino acid sequence: CAVQGSYNEQFF.

The gene calls are TRBV4-3 and TRBJ1-4; no clear D gene. The CDR3 contains 16 residues. Between the trimmed V and J ends, which lost 0 bases and 4 bases, there was a span of 12 bases. From germline, CDR1 is LGHNA and CDR2 YSLEER. The CDR3 here is CASSQDGVGFNEKLFF. The CDR3 DNA reads TGCGCCAGCAGCCAAGATGGAGTAGGCTTTAATGAAAAACTGTTTTTT.

This chain connects TRBV6-5 to TRBJ1-2; D is possibly TRBD1 (5 bases). Germline CDR1 and CDR2: MNHEY and SVGAGI. The CDR3 length is 15 residues. V was cut by 2 bases and J by 0 bases, with 10 bases left in between. In DNA, the CDR3 is TGTGCCAGCAGTTACGTGGGGGGAGCTAACTATGGCTACACCTTC. Amino acids: CASSYVGGANYGYTF.

The V gene is TRBV4-3, the J gene TRBJ2-7; 9 bases fit TRBD2. The CDR3 has 15 residues. Trimming removed 0 bases from V and 2 bases from J; junction bases left unmatched: 2. Germline CDR1 and CDR2: LGHNA and YSLEER. The CDR3 spells CASSQEGTSPYEQYF. The CDR3 bases are TGCGCCAGCAGCCAAGAGGGGACTAGCCCCTACGAGCAGTACTTC.

There are a few counts of this clone. This chain joins TRBV19 and TRBJ2-3; 8 bases align to TRBD1. This CDR3 contains 14 residues. The germline gives CDR1 LNHDA, CDR2 SQIVND (reference sequence). V was clipped by 9 bases and J by 1 base; unmatched bases: 6. CDR3 nucleotides: TGTGCCAGCAACACAGGGGGTCGCACAGATACGCAGTATTTT. Protein sequence: CASNTGGRTDTQYF.

The chain uses TRBV9 and TRBJ2-2, with D hard to call. There are 15 residues in the CDR3. V dropped 0 bases and J dropped 7 bases, with 13 bases sitting between them. Germline values: CDR1 SGDLS, CDR2 YYNGEE. CDR3 sequence (DNA): TGTGCCAGCAGCGTAGACCCGACAATAGGCGGGGAGCTGTTTTTT. It codes for CASSVDPTIGGELFF. Complete variable domain (other parts from reference TRBV9 and TRBJ2-2): DSGVTQTPKHLITATGQRVTLRCSPRSGDLSVYWYQQSLDQGLQFLIQYYNGEERAKGNILERFSAQQFPDLHSELNLSSLELGDSALYFCASSVDPTIGGELFFGEGSRLTVL.

The chain employs TRBV5-1 and TRBJ2-5; D is possibly TRBD1 (6 bases). Germline CDR1 SGHRS, CDR2 YFSETQ. CDR3 length: 15 amino acids. V lost 0 bases and J lost 2, with 11 bases in between. CDR3 region: CASSLGAGAQETQYF. The DNA of the CDR3 is TGCGCCAGCAGCTTGGGCGCAGGGGCGCAAGAGACCCAGTACTTC.

The chain couples TRBV7-2 to TRBJ1-1; D gene unclear. Trimming pared 4 bases from V and 4 bases from J, leaving 25 bases between. Germline V gene sequence: CDR1 SGHTA, CDR2 FQGNSA. The CDR3 loop spans 18 amino acids. In DNA, the CDR3 is TGTGCCAGCAGCTCGACCCCGCTGTATGGGCCGTACCTCACTGAAGCTTTCTTT. As protein: CASSSTPLYGPYLTEAFF.

This chain connects TRBV6-4 to TRBJ1-6, with a weak D call TRBD1 (5 bases). Trimming took 3 bases from V and 10 from J, leaving 13 bases between them. Germline V gene data show CDR1 as MRHNA and CDR2 as SNTAGT. The CDR3 is 14 amino acids. This CDR3 reads CASSEAGLASPLHF. The CDR3 coding sequence is TGTGCCAGCAGTGAAGCGGGACTAGCCTCACCCCTCCACTTT.

The chain couples TRBV27 to TRBJ2-5, with 8 bases matching TRBD2. Trimming at V came to 6 bases and at J to 5 bases, leaving 11 bases not matched to a gene. The CDR3 runs to 15 residues. CDR1 is MNHEY, CDR2 SMNVEV, per germline (reference sequence). CDR3 protein: CASRERGSWRETQYF. The CDR3 DNA sequence: TGTGCCAGCAGAGAGCGGGGGAGCTGGCGGGAGACCCAGTACTTC.

The chain uses TRBV18 and TRBJ2-7; 7 positions match TRBD2. J gave up 2 bases and V 2 bases, and 6 bases lay outside the gene matches. Per germline, CDR1 KGHSH and CDR2 LQKENI. The CDR3 extends over 15 amino acids. CDR3 residues: CASSPGGVTPYEQYF. CDR3 nucleotides: TGTGCCAGCTCACCAGGGGGGGTGACCCCCTACGAGCAGTACTTC.

This clone has just a few counts. The chain is built from TRBV18 and TRBJ1-2; D perhaps matches TRBD1 (6 bases). CDR1 is KGHSH and CDR2 is LQKENI in the germline V gene. Between the trimmed V and J ends, which lost 5 bases and 4 bases, there was a span of 20 bases. The CDR3 has 16 amino acids. CDR3 residues: CASSEPGHSTPYGYTF. The CDR3 region has the DNA TGTGCCAGCTCAGAGCCGGGACACAGTACTCCCTATGGCTACACCTTC.

This chain links TRBV3-1 (or the pseudogene TRBV3-2) with TRBJ2-1; TRBD2 might be the D (6 bases). V gave up 4 bases and J gave up 4 bases, with 17 bases separating them. The germline gives CDR1 LGHDT, CDR2 YNNKEL (reference sequence). The CDR3 is 16 residues long. CDR3 amino acids: CASSPGLGGGYNEQFF. CDR3 bases: TGTGCCAGCAGCCCCGGGTTGGGGGGTGGGTACAATGAGCAGTTCTTC.

The chain recombines TRBV7-2 with TRBJ1-1, with D tentatively TRBD1 (5 bases). Trimming stripped 5 bases from V and 4 bases from J, with 14 bases between. CDR1 and CDR2 (germline): SGHTA, FQGNSA. The CDR3 contains 14 residues. The CDR3 bases are TGTGCCAGCAGCCGGGACTTGGGACGCACTGAAGCTTTCTTT. Translated: CASSRDLGRTEAFF.

The chain combines TRBV3-1 (or the pseudogene TRBV3-2) with TRBJ1-3; D is possibly TRBD1 (5 bases). CDR1 is LGHDT, CDR2 YNNKEL, per germline (reference sequence). Trimming removed 0 bases at V and 8 bases at J, with 11 bases between. The CDR3 contains 14 residues. The chain's CDR3 is CASSQEGGADTIYF. The CDR3 DNA reads TGTGCCAGCAGCCAAGAAGGAGGGGCGGACACCATATATTTT.

The chain couples TRBV12-3 or TRBV12-4 to TRBJ1-1; 8 bases fit TRBD1. V lost 10 bases and J lost 11; bases outside the gene matches: 12. The CDR3 extends over 12 amino acids. CDR3 protein: CATFRDRGSAFF. For the CDR3, the DNA is TGTGCCACCTTCCGAGACAGGGGTTCGGCTTTCTTT.

The chain has TRBV19 and TRBJ2-3; no firm D call. V lost 1 base and J lost 3, with 8 bases in between. Germline lookup yields CDR1 LNHDA and CDR2 SQIVND (reference sequence). The CDR3 is made up of 14 amino acids. The chain's CDR3 is CASSIASTTDTQYF. Here the CDR3 DNA reads TGTGCCAGTAGTATAGCTTCGACAACAGATACGCAGTATTTT.

This rearrangement joins TRBV11-2 to TRBJ2-3, with unresolved D. The germline V and J ends were trimmed by 3 bases and 1 base, with 2 bases remaining between them. The CDR3 is 12 amino acids. Germline lookup yields CDR1 SGHAT and CDR2 FQNNGV. This chain's CDR3 is CASSLGTDTQYF. The CDR3 DNA follows: TGTGCCAGCAGCTTGGGCACAGATACGCAGTATTTT.

This chain connects TRBV5-1 to TRBJ1-6; 10 bases line up with TRBD1. Germline values: CDR1 SGHRS, CDR2 YFSETQ. This CDR3 has 15 amino acids. The V segment lost 4 bases and the J segment 9 bases; nucleotides outside the gene matches: 7. Here the CDR3 reads CASSDRQGAASPLHF. The DNA of the CDR3 is TGCGCCAGCAGCGACAGACAGGGGGCCGCTTCACCCCTCCACTTT.

The chain recombines TRBV5-1 with TRBJ2-1; D might be TRBD1 (6 bases). With 3 bases removed from V and 1 base from J, the gap between germline ends came to 11 bases. The CDR3 totals 15 residues. Germline V gene data show CDR1 as SGHRS and CDR2 as YFSETQ. In nucleotides, the CDR3 is TGCGCCAGCAGCTCCAGGGGTCTTTCCTACAATGAGCAGTTCTTC. This encodes CASSSRGLSYNEQFF. Supplemented by reference TRBV5-1 and TRBJ2-1, the full variable domain reads KAGVTQTPRYLIKTRGQQVTLSCSPISGHRSVSWYQQTPGQGLQFLFEYFSETQRNKGNFPGRFSGRQFSNSRSEMNVSTLELGDSALYLCASSSRGLSYNEQFFGPGTRLTVL.

The rearrangement links TRBV6-5 to TRBJ2-6; the D is unclear. From germline, CDR1 is MNHEY and CDR2 SVGAGI. The CDR3 is made up of 15 amino acids. Trimming left V 11 bases short and J 2 bases short, with 16 bases between. The CDR3 spells CAVSPLGTGANVLTF. CDR3 in DNA: TGTGCCGTATCCCCGCTGGGCACTGGGGCCAACGTCCTGACTTTC.